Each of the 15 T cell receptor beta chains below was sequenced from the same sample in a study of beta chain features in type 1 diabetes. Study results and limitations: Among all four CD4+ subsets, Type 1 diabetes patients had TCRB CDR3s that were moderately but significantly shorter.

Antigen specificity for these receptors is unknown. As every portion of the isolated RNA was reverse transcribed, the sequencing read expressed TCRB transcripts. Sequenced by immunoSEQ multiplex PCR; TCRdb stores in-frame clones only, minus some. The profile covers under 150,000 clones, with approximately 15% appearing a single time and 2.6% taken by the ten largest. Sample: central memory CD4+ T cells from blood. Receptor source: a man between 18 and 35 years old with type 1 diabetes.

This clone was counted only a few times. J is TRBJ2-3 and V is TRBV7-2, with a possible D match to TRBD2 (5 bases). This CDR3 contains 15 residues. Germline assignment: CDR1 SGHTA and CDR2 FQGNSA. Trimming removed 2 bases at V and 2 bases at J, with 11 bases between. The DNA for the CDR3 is TGTGCCAGCAGCTTATTTACGGGATCCACAGATACGCAGTATTTT. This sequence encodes CASSLFTGSTDTQYF.

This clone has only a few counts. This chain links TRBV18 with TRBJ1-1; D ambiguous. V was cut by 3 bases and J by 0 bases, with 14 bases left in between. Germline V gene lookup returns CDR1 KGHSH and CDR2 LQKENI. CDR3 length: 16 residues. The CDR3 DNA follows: TGTGCCAGCTCACCCTGGGCGGAACCCATGAACACTGAAGCTTTCTTT. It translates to CASSPWAEPMNTEAFF.

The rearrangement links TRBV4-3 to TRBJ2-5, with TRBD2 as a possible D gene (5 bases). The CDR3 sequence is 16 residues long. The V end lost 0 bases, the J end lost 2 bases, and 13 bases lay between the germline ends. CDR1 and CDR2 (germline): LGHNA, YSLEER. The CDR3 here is CASSQDLRGYQETQYF. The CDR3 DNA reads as TGCGCCAGCAGCCAAGATTTACGGGGTTATCAAGAGACCCAGTACTTC.

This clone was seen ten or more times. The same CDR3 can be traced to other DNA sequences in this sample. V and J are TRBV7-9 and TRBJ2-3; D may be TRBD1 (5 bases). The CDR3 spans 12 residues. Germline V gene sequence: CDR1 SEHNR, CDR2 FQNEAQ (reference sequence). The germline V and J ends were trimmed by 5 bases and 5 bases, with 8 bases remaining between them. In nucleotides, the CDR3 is TGTGCCAGCAGCCCCCAGGGAGATACGCAGTATTTT. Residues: CASSPQGDTQYF. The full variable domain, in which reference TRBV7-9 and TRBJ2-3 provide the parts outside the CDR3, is DTGVSQNPRHKITKRGQNVTFRCDPISEHNRLYWYRQTLGQGPEFLTYFQNEAQLEKSRLLSDRFSAERPKGSFSTLEIQRTEQGDSAMYLCASSPQGDTQYFGPGTRLTVL.

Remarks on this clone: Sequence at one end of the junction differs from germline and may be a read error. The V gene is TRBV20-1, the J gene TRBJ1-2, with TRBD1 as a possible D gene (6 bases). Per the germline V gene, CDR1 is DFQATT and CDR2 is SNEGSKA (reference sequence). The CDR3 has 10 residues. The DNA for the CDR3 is TGCAGTGCTCAAGACAGGACTCAGTCCTTC. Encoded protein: CSAQDRTQSF.

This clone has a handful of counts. In DNA form, the CDR3 reads TGTGCCAGCAGCTTATCATACACCGGGGAGCTGTTTTTT. Its translation is CASSLSYTGELFF. This chain connects TRBV7-3 to TRBJ2-2, with D unresolved. CDR1 SGHTA and CDR2 FQGTGA come from the germline V gene. The CDR3 consists of 13 residues. V was trimmed by 2 bases and J by 3 bases, leaving 4 bases between them.

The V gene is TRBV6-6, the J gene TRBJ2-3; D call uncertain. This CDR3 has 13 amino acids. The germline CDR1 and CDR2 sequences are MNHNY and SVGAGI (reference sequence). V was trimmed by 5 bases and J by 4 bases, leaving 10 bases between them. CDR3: CASSPDHSDTQYF. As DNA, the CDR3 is TGTGCCAGCAGTCCAGACCACTCAGATACGCAGTATTTT.

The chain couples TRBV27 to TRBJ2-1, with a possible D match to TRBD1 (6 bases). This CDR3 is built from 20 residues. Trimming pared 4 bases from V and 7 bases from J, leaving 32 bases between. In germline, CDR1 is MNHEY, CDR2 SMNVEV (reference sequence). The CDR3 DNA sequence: TGTGCCAGCAGTTACCCCAGGGGCGTCCGTGCTGGAATCGGCGGGAATGAGCAGTTCTTC. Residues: CASSYPRGVRAGIGGNEQFF.

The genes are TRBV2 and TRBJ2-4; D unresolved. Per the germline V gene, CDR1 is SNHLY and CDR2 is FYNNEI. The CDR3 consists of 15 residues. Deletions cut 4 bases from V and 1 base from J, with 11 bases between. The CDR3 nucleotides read TGTGCCAGCAGTGGAGTATGGTCGGCCAAAAACATTCAGTACTTC. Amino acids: CASSGVWSAKNIQYF.

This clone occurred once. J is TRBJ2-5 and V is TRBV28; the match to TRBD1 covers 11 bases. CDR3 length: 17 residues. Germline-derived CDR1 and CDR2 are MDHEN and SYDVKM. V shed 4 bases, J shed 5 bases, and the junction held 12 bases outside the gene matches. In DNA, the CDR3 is TGTGCCAGCAGTTCTCACCCCGGGACAGGGGGATCTGAGACCCAGTACTTC. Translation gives CASSSHPGTGGSETQYF.

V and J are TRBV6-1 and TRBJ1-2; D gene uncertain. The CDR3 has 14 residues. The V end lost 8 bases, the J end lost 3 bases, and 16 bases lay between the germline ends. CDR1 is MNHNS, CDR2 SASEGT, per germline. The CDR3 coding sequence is TGTGCCAGCTTAGTTTCAACAGTCGACTATGGCTACACCTTC. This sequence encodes CASLVSTVDYGYTF.

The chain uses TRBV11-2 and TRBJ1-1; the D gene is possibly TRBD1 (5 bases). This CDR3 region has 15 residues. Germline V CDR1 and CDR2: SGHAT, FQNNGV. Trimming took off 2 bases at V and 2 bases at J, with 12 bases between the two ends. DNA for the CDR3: TGTGCCAGCAGCTTATACGGGCAGGGTAACACTGAAGCTTTCTTT. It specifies CASSLYGQGNTEAFF.

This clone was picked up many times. The CDR3 DNA is TGTGCCAGCACCATAACAGGGGGGACTGAAGCTTTCTTT. Translated: CASTITGGTEAFF. This chain uses TRBV6-1 with TRBJ1-1; 8 bases line up with TRBD1. V lost 7 bases and J lost 5; bases outside the gene matches: 6. This CDR3 comprises 13 residues. The germline CDR1 and CDR2 sequences are MNHNS and SASEGT.

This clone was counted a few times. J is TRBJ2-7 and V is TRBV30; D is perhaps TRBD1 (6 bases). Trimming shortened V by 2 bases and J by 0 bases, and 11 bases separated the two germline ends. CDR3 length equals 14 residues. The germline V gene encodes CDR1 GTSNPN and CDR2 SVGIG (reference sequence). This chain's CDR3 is CAWSLGGSSYEQYF. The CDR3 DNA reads TGTGCCTGGAGTTTAGGGGGAAGCTCCTACGAGCAGTACTTC.

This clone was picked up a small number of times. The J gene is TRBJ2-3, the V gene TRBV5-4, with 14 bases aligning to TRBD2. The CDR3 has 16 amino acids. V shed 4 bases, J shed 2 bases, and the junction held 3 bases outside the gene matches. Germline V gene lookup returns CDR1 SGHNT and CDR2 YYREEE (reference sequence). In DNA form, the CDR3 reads TGTGCCAGCAGCCCGGGACTAGCGGGAGCCACAGATACGCAGTATTTT. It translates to CASSPGLAGATDTQYF.